This TCR beta chain was documented in a study of blood T cell repertoires in COVID-19. In the original processing: Reference gene primer amplification gave estimated nucleated cell counts. Produced via immunoSEQ multiplex PCR; TCRdb's table is partial and in-frame only. That table gives V, J and clone size, and the DNA gave D and trimming. The sample includes more than 95,000 clones, approximately 90% of them seen just once. CDR1 is MRHNA and CDR2 is SNTAGT in the germline V gene. This CDR3 is 15 amino acids long. The V segment lost 6 bases and the J segment 6 bases; nucleotides outside the gene matches: 12.

The chain joins TRBV6-4 to TRBJ2-7; 9 nucleotides line up with TRBD2. This receptor was taken from a human donor in a cohort sampled during active COVID-19. Sequencing input: peripheral blood. CDR3 in DNA: TGTGCCAGCAGCTTATTTAGCGGGGGTCCGGGCGAGCAGTACTTC. Translation gives CASSLFSGGPGEQYF.